This T cell receptor (beta chain) was sequenced in a study of OX40 agonist ivuxolimab in advanced cancers. Findings of the study overall: It was also the case that some nonresponders had low normalized T-cell clonal expansion.

The V gene's germline CDR1 is LNHDA and CDR2 SQIVND (reference sequence). CDR3 size: 15 residues. V was trimmed by 8 bases and J by 4 bases, leaving 17 bases between them. Assay used: immunoSEQ multiplex PCR; TCRdb lists only in-frame clones, some missing. The table records about 60,000 clones, about 90% of them present only once. On this clone: The target antigen is unknown.

This sequence originates from an adult with an advanced solid tumor such as melanoma, head and neck, liver or kidney cancer. The chain combines TRBV19 with TRBJ2-2; tentative D call: TRBD2 (6 bases). The sample consisted of CD4+ or CD8+ T cells sorted from blood, taken in a trial of the OX40 agonist ivuxolimab. The CDR3 reads CASVWGGIGTGELFF. DNA of the CDR3: TGTGCCAGTGTCTGGGGCGGGATAGGCACCGGGGAGCTGTTTTTT.